This entry features one T cell receptor beta chain sequence. This clonotype was observed many times. This receptor's antigen is unknown. It has no much larger one-base neighbor in the sample; base qualities were not kept. V has 5 bases trimmed and J has 6 bases trimmed; junction bases matching no gene number 4. CDR1 SEHNR and CDR2 FQNEAQ are derived from the germline V gene (reference sequence). There are 13 amino acids in the CDR3, from cysteine to phenylalanine inclusive. Only CDR3 DNA is held: 39 bases, read in frame from base 1. This sample stems from a study of T cells in Graves' hyperthyroidism and ophthalmopathy (dated by TCRdb to about 2019). The study in broad terms: Peripheral blood was collected at initial diagnosis, before any treatment. To identify TCR V-J signatures that set the groups apart, the researchers used a discovery cohort of 90 to 100 patients, made up of some 41 with Graves' ophthalmopathy and 55 to 65 with stable Graves' hyperthyroidism. Whether ophthalmopathy could be predicted prospectively was tested in an independent validation cohort made up of 18 to 20 hyperthyroidism patients plus 17 patients who later progressed to ophthalmopathy. For training and testing, the 80 to 100 patients in the discovery cohort were randomly divided in a 7:3 ratio. The study also compared thyroid tissue and blood T-cell repertoires from more than five Graves' hyperthyroidism patients. Once sampling was done, hyperthyroidism patients were given methimazole at a starting dose of 30 mg daily, whereas ophthalmopathy patients were given high-dose intravenous methylprednisolone. The paper describes TCR Vbeta CDR3 sequencing of roughly 130 peripheral blood samples, made up of some 42 ophthalmopathy patients, roughly 72 hyperthyroidism patients and 17 progressor patients. Overall results and qualifications from the work: A model built on a 13 V-J signature distinguished ophthalmopathy from stable hyperthyroidism, reaching about 88% sensitivity and about 81% specificity in cross-validation and 80%/75% in testing. Sample size was not statistically predetermined, and blinding of investigators to group allocation was not performed. Most expanded thyroid clonotypes (frequency above 0.001) were also detected in blood, suggesting blood repertoires may reflect thyroid immune responses. In validation, the model predicted progression to ophthalmopathy with over 65% sensitivity and 72% to 85% specificity, a median of approximately 6.7 months before onset.

The TCR beta CDR3 regions were amplified from RNA transcripts. For the first round of RT-PCR on the TCR CDR3, the HTBI primer set was used together with the Qiagen OneStep RT-PCR kit. A second multiplex PCR round built the libraries, followed by size selection and purification. Sequencing of the libraries was done on an Illumina HiSeq2000 using paired-end 100 bp reads. The paper's processing steps were these. SOAPnuke was used to process the raw data, with reads discarded if the reads contained adapters or uncalled bases, had a mean Phred below 15, or lacked an exact constant-primer or identifier match. COPE v1.2.5 was used to merge high-quality paired reads, and clonotypes were defined as unique nucleotide sequences. MiTCR v1.1 was used to align the clonotypes against IMGT TRBV, TRBD and TRBJ reference segments. The analysis was restricted to V-J combinations with a frequency above 0.0001, which together covered 99.2% of the repertoires. A TCS score was defined as the ratio of F50 (clonal expansion) to E x V (chaos), with BLOSUM62-based TCRdist applied between CDR3 peptides within each V-J. Welch's t-statistics and random forest reduced around 550 V-J features to around 14, which were used in a naive Bayes classifier (R e1071). The public sequencing data were trimmed at Q25 with fastp and processed into clonotypes with MiXCR by TCRdb, which kept only in-frame beta chains. Every entry covers one CDR3 protein and lists the most common genes and DNA from its rows. Here the V and J calls rest on TCRdb's processing, not on the authors' analysis. For this sample the table gives approximately 200,000 distinct CDR3 sequences, of which approximately 16% were detected only once. Together, the top ten hold around 47% of the sample.

Graves' hyperthyroidism was defined as stable when no progression to ophthalmopathy occurred over 18 months of follow-up. Hyperthyroidism patients were aged 18 to 65 years and newly diagnosed, with disease duration of less than 2 months. Exclusion was applied to patients with uncontrolled infections, other autoimmune diseases, pregnancy or lactation. Diagnoses were established on the basis of clinical symptoms, serum thyroxine and TRAb, thyroid ultrasound, and orbital computed tomography. Ficoll-Paque density gradient centrifugation was used to isolate PBMCs from 8.5 to 10 ml of fresh peripheral blood. Total RNA was extracted with Trizol reagent, and quality was checked on an Agilent 2100 Bioanalyzer.

Recombination joined TRBV7-9 with TRBJ1-2; TRBD1 aligns with 9 central bases. The sequence was obtained from a man aged 40-50 years with Graves' hyperthyroidism. The sequencing input was blood. The sequenced DNA is TGTGCCAGCAGCCCGGGACAGGGAGATGGCTACACCTTC. It specifies CASSPGQGDGYTF.